The rows below give T cell receptor beta chains drawn from one sample of a study of cytomegalovirus exposure and HLA in healthy donors. Repertoires were generated with immunoSEQ multiplex PCR, while TCRdb's copy carries only in-frame clones and drops some. Of 90,000 to 150,000 clones listed, approximately 80% are singletons. Sequencing was carried out using PBMCs. These receptors all stem from a man aged 18-30 years in good health and CMV-seropositive. CDR3s include the opening cysteine and the closing phenylalanine or tryptophan. D genes are given only for firm matches. Part of the rows lack a size; the others show once, few, many or a class for expanded clones.

cdr3_nt cdr3_aa d_call clone_size j_call v_call
TGTGCCTGGAGTGTCCCTAGCGGGGACCAAGAGACCCAGTACTTC CAWSVPSGDQETQYF TRBD2 - TRBJ2-5 TRBV30
TGCAGCGTTGAAGGAGGAGACGCTCTGGAAGGGGGATTCAATGAGCAGTTCTTC CSVEGGDALEGGFNEQFF - few TRBJ2-1 TRBV29-1
TGTGCCAGCAGCTTGTGGACAGGGGGCGGTGGAAACACCATATATTTT CASSLWTGGGGNTIYF TRBD1 - TRBJ1-3 TRBV5-5
TGCGCCAGCAGCTTGGGCGGAATCCAAGAGACCCAGTACTTC CASSLGGIQETQYF - - TRBJ2-5 TRBV5-1
TGTGCCAGCAGTAGCGCAACTAGCGTGCGCTACGAGCAGTACTTC CASSSATSVRYEQYF TRBD2 - TRBJ2-7 TRBV6-1
TGTGCCAGCAGCTTTACTAGCGGGATCAGTAATGAGCAGTTCTTC CASSFTSGISNEQFF TRBD2 - TRBJ2-1 TRBV7-6
TGTGCCAGCAGTGAAGCTCTGGGGGCTAGGACCAAAAACAGTCAGTACTTC CASSEALGARTKNSQYF - - TRBJ2-4 TRBV6-1
TGCGCCAGCAGCCAAGATGACAGAAACACTGAAGCTTTCTTT CASSQDDRNTEAFF - - TRBJ1-1 TRBV4-1
TGTGCCAGCAGTTTATTCCCGTCGACGGGGTTCGTAGATACGCAGTATTTT CASSLFPSTGFVDTQYF - - TRBJ2-3 TRBV27
TGCGCCAGCAGCCAAGATACGGGTTTTGGGAATGAGCAGTTCTTC CASSQDTGFGNEQFF - - TRBJ2-1 TRBV4-1
TGCGCCAGCAGCTTGGCCCGAGGAGGGTATGATGAAAAACTGTTTTTT CASSLARGGYDEKLFF - - TRBJ1-4 TRBV5-1
TGTGCCAGCAGCCCCAAGGGGCCGTCGGCCCCTCCTCGCTACGAGCAGTACTTC CASSPKGPSAPPRYEQYF - - TRBJ2-7 TRBV7-2
TGTGCCAGCTCACCAGTGACTAGCGGCAATGAGCAGTTCTTC CASSPVTSGNEQFF TRBD2 once TRBJ2-1 TRBV18
TGTGCCAGCAGTTTAACTAGCGGTAGCACAGATACGCAGTATTTT CASSLTSGSTDTQYF TRBD2 - TRBJ2-3 TRBV27
TGCAGCGTAACCTCAGATACTCCAACCGGGAGCAATCAGCCCCAGCATTTT CSVTSDTPTGSNQPQHF - - TRBJ1-5 TRBV29-1
TGTGCCAGCTCACGGGCAGGGGAAGGGGCACCCCTCCACTTT CASSRAGEGAPLHF - once TRBJ1-6 TRBV18